The count of the clone carrying this T cell receptor beta chain is one. Its antigen is not known. This entry belongs to a study of Ad26.COV2.S vaccination and SARS-CoV-2 variants. Study conclusions and caveats: Substantial breadth was reportedly displayed by spike-specific CD8+ and CD4+ T cell responses after vaccination. Vaccine and placebo recipients had similar non-spike TCR breadth.

Trimming shortened V by 4 bases and J by 5 bases, and 17 bases separated the two germline ends. Per germline, CDR1 MGHRA and CDR2 YSYEKL. CDR3 length equals 15 residues. Measured with immunoSEQ multiplex PCR; TCRdb has only the in-frame clones, and not every one. The table has 97,000 or so clones, about 78% seen once. Source: peripheral blood, taken after recovery from COVID-19. This clonotype was sampled from a human donor who had recovered from COVID-19. V gene TRBV4-1 combines with J gene TRBJ2-5; a weak D match, TRBD1 (5 bases). CDR3 in amino acids: CASSPMGRVGETQYF. Written as DNA, the CDR3 is TGCGCCAGCAGCCCGATGGGCAGGGTGGGGGAGACCCAGTACTTC.